The rows below give T cell receptor beta chains drawn from one sample of a study of cytomegalovirus exposure and HLA in healthy donors. This table comes from immunoSEQ multiplex PCR, and its TCRdb copy is limited to in-frame clones, with some not included. Found here are about 170,000 clones, roughly 80% of them singletons; the top ten hold 0.77%. Sample: PBMCs. These receptors were taken from a woman between 18 and 29 years old in good health and CMV-seronegative. Both conserved end residues are part of each CDR3. The D gene is left open where the match is weak. The size of a clone is reported for some rows only, either as once, few or many, or as a class for expanded clones.

j_gene: TRBJ1-3
d_gene: TRBD1
v_gene: TRBV4-3
abundance: .
CDR3nt: TGCGCCAGCAGCCAAGAACCAGGGGGTGGAAACACCATATATTTT
CDR3aa: CASSQEPGGGNTIYF

j_gene: TRBJ2-1
d_gene: .
v_gene: TRBV4-1
abundance: .
CDR3nt: TGCGCCAGCAGCCAAGAGGGCACAAACAACAGGGTCGAGCAGTTCTTC
CDR3aa: CASSQEGTNNRVEQFF

j_gene: TRBJ2-7
d_gene: TRBD1
v_gene: TRBV5-1
abundance: .
CDR3nt: TGCGCCAGCAGCCCCGGGACAGAATCCTACGAGCAGTACTTC
CDR3aa: CASSPGTESYEQYF

j_gene: TRBJ2-5
d_gene: TRBD1
v_gene: TRBV5-4
abundance: .
CDR3nt: TGTGCCAGCAGCACCGGACAGGGTCTGGAGACCCAGTACTTC
CDR3aa: CASSTGQGLETQYF

j_gene: TRBJ2-4
d_gene: TRBD2
v_gene: TRBV27
abundance: .
CDR3nt: TGTGCCATCAGAAGGGAGGGGAGCGGCATTCAGTACTTC
CDR3aa: CAIRREGSGIQYF

j_gene: TRBJ1-2
d_gene: TRBD1
v_gene: TRBV18
abundance: .
CDR3nt: TGTGCCAGCTCCCTAAACCAGGAGGACAGGGTCAATGGCTACACCTTC
CDR3aa: CASSLNQEDRVNGYTF

j_gene: TRBJ2-7
d_gene: TRBD2
v_gene: TRBV11-3
abundance: .
CDR3nt: TGTGCCAGCAGCTTAGATCGGGGGACTACCTCCTACGAGCAGTACTTC
CDR3aa: CASSLDRGTTSYEQYF

j_gene: TRBJ2-1
d_gene: .
v_gene: TRBV7-9
abundance: .
CDR3nt: TGTGCCAGCAGCAATCCCGGGACACTGGCCAATGAGCAGTTCTTC
CDR3aa: CASSNPGTLANEQFF

j_gene: TRBJ2-6
d_gene: TRBD1
v_gene: TRBV5-6
abundance: .
CDR3nt: TGTGCCAGCAGCTTGGAGGGGGCAGGGGCTGGGGCCAACGTCCTGACTTTC
CDR3aa: CASSLEGAGAGANVLTF

j_gene: TRBJ2-6
d_gene: .
v_gene: TRBV21-1
abundance: .
CDR3nt: TGTGCCAGCAGCTACCCCGGGAGCGACCTCTCTGGGGCCAACGTCCTGACTTTC
CDR3aa: CASSYPGSDLSGANVLTF

j_gene: TRBJ1-5
d_gene: .
v_gene: TRBV7-3
abundance: .
CDR3nt: TGTGCCAGCAGCCCCGACAGAAATCAGCCCCAGCATTTT
CDR3aa: CASSPDRNQPQHF

j_gene: TRBJ1-5
d_gene: .
v_gene: TRBV12-2
abundance: .
CDR3nt: TGTCCTTCGGGGACAGGGGGATGTTATCAGCCCCAGCATTTT
CDR3aa: CPSGTGGCYQPQHF

j_gene: TRBJ2-3
d_gene: TRBD1
v_gene: TRBV2
abundance: once
CDR3nt: TGTGCCAGCAGTGGACCTTGGACAGGGGGCGCAGATACGCAGTATTTT
CDR3aa: CASSGPWTGGADTQYF

j_gene: TRBJ2-1
d_gene: .
v_gene: TRBV20-1
abundance: once
CDR3nt: TGCAGCGCTAGGGGAGTTGATGAGCAGTTCTTC
CDR3aa: CSARGVDEQFF

j_gene: TRBJ1-2
d_gene: TRBD1
v_gene: TRBV4-1
abundance: .
CDR3nt: TGCGCCAGCAGCCAAGATCGGACAGGGGCTGGCTACACCTTC
CDR3aa: CASSQDRTGAGYTF

j_gene: TRBJ2-7
d_gene: TRBD1
v_gene: TRBV6-5
abundance: .
CDR3nt: TGTGCCAGCAGTTACAATTTGGGGACAGGGGTAGGCGAGCAGTACTTC
CDR3aa: CASSYNLGTGVGEQYF

j_gene: TRBJ2-1
d_gene: TRBD2
v_gene: TRBV5-1
abundance: .
CDR3nt: TGCGCCAGCAGCATTCGACTAGCGGGAGGGCCAGACAATGAGCAGTTCTTC
CDR3aa: CASSIRLAGGPDNEQFF

j_gene: TRBJ2-7
d_gene: .
v_gene: TRBV30
abundance: .
CDR3nt: TGTGCCTGGGTCGACAGGTACTCCTACGAGCAGTACTTC
CDR3aa: CAWVDRYSYEQYF

j_gene: TRBJ1-1
d_gene: .
v_gene: TRBV21-1
abundance: .
CDR3nt: TGTGCCAGCAGCAACGTAAGGCAGGTGAACTCTGAAGCTTTCTTT
CDR3aa: CASSNVRQVNSEAFF

j_gene: TRBJ1-2
d_gene: .
v_gene: TRBV9
abundance: .
CDR3nt: TGTGCCAGCAGCGTAGTGCCGGGTCCTAACTATGGCTACACCTTC
CDR3aa: CASSVVPGPNYGYTF

j_gene: TRBJ2-1
d_gene: TRBD2
v_gene: TRBV4-2
abundance: .
CDR3nt: TGTGCCAGCAGCCTCCAACCGGGACTAGAGGATGGCAATGAGCAGTTCTTC
CDR3aa: CASSLQPGLEDGNEQFF

j_gene: TRBJ2-3
d_gene: TRBD2
v_gene: TRBV7-8
abundance: .
CDR3nt: TGTGCCAGCAGACACCGCCCCACTAGCGGGAGTTCCTTTAGCACAGATACGCAGTATTTT
CDR3aa: CASRHRPTSGSSFSTDTQYF

j_gene: TRBJ2-6
d_gene: TRBD1
v_gene: TRBV5-8
abundance: .
CDR3nt: TGTGCCAGCAGCTTATATACAGGGGGAGTTTCTGGGGCCAACGTCCTGACTTTC
CDR3aa: CASSLYTGGVSGANVLTF

j_gene: TRBJ1-2
d_gene: .
v_gene: TRBV10-3
abundance: .
CDR3nt: TGTGCCATCAGTGTGGGGGGAGGCCCTAACTATGGCTACACCTTC
CDR3aa: CAISVGGGPNYGYTF

j_gene: TRBJ1-5
d_gene: .
v_gene: TRBV10-3
abundance: once
CDR3nt: TGTGCCATCGGGGATGGGGGGAACAATCAGCCCCAGCATTTT
CDR3aa: CAIGDGGNNQPQHF

j_gene: TRBJ1-1
d_gene: .
v_gene: TRBV19
abundance: .
CDR3nt: TGTGCCAGTAGTATGGATTACAGGACAGCAGGTTCGGGAGCTTTCTTT
CDR3aa: CASSMDYRTAGSGAFF

j_gene: TRBJ1-4
d_gene: .
v_gene: TRBV19
abundance: .
CDR3nt: TGTGCCAGTAGTATCGCCGGGGAAGGAGCTAATGAAAAACTGTTTTTT
CDR3aa: CASSIAGEGANEKLFF

j_gene: TRBJ1-2
d_gene: TRBD1
v_gene: TRBV6-5
abundance: .
CDR3nt: TGTGCCAGCAGTTACTCGGACAGGGAATACTATGGCTACACCTTC
CDR3aa: CASSYSDREYYGYTF

j_gene: TRBJ1-2
d_gene: .
v_gene: TRBV20-1
abundance: .
CDR3nt: TGCAGTGCTGGGACATCTCATGGCTACACCTTC
CDR3aa: CSAGTSHGYTF

j_gene: TRBJ2-2
d_gene: .
v_gene: TRBV19
abundance: .
CDR3nt: TGTGCCAGTAGTATAGTGGGGGGAAGCACCGGGGAGCTGTTTTTT
CDR3aa: CASSIVGGSTGELFF

j_gene: TRBJ2-1
d_gene: TRBD2
v_gene: TRBV28
abundance: .
CDR3nt: TGTGCCAGCAGCTCGTCTAGCGGGTCTAGCTCCTACAATGAGCAGTTCTTC
CDR3aa: CASSSSSGSSSYNEQFF

j_gene: TRBJ2-7
d_gene: .
v_gene: TRBV5-4
abundance: .
CDR3nt: TGTGCCAGCAGCCTCCAGGGGAGCTCCTACGAGCAGTACTTC
CDR3aa: CASSLQGSSYEQYF

j_gene: TRBJ2-1
d_gene: TRBD1
v_gene: TRBV7-2
abundance: .
CDR3nt: TGTGCCAGCAGCGACACAGGGGGCCGTGTTCTTTACAATGAGCAGTTCTTC
CDR3aa: CASSDTGGRVLYNEQFF

j_gene: TRBJ1-4
d_gene: TRBD1
v_gene: TRBV7-9
abundance: .
CDR3nt: TGTTCCAGCAGCTTAATGGGACAGGGGTTTGGTTTTGAAAAACTGTTTTTT
CDR3aa: CSSSLMGQGFGFEKLFF

j_gene: TRBJ1-2
d_gene: TRBD1
v_gene: TRBV2
abundance: once
CDR3nt: TGTGCCAGCAGTGAAGGCAGGGGGGACTATGGCTACACCTTC
CDR3aa: CASSEGRGDYGYTF

j_gene: TRBJ2-2
d_gene: TRBD2
v_gene: TRBV27
abundance: .
CDR3nt: TGTGCCAGCAGGAGGTTAAGCGGGAGTCCGGACACCGGGGAGCTGTTTTTT
CDR3aa: CASRRLSGSPDTGELFF

j_gene: TRBJ2-7
d_gene: TRBD2
v_gene: TRBV5-1
abundance: few
CDR3nt: TGCGCCAGCCCCAACCGAGGCGGGAGGGCCATATACGAGCAGTACTTC
CDR3aa: CASPNRGGRAIYEQYF

j_gene: TRBJ2-7
d_gene: TRBD1
v_gene: TRBV5-5
abundance: .
CDR3nt: TGTGCCAGCAGCGCCGGGACAGGGGGCGTCCAGCAGTACTTC
CDR3aa: CASSAGTGGVQQYF

j_gene: TRBJ2-5
d_gene: TRBD2
v_gene: TRBV5-6
abundance: .
CDR3nt: TGTGCCAGCAGCCAGCTAGCGGGAGAGACCCAGTACTTC
CDR3aa: CASSQLAGETQYF

j_gene: TRBJ2-2
d_gene: .
v_gene: TRBV9
abundance: .
CDR3nt: TGTGCCAGCAGCGTCCAGGGCTCCCCCGGGGAGCTGTTTTTT
CDR3aa: CASSVQGSPGELFF

j_gene: TRBJ2-3
d_gene: .
v_gene: TRBV11-2
abundance: .
CDR3nt: TGTGCCAGCAGCTTAGCATTCCAGGGATCTTCAGATACGCAGTATTTT
CDR3aa: CASSLAFQGSSDTQYF

j_gene: TRBJ1-2
d_gene: .
v_gene: TRBV14
abundance: .
CDR3nt: TGTGCCAGCAGCTCGAAGGGTCCGGGAGCCCTTAACTATGGCTACACCTTC
CDR3aa: CASSSKGPGALNYGYTF

j_gene: TRBJ1-1
d_gene: .
v_gene: TRBV19
abundance: .
CDR3nt: TGTGCCAGTAGTTGGACAGACACGAACACTGAAGCTTTCTTT
CDR3aa: CASSWTDTNTEAFF

j_gene: TRBJ2-7
d_gene: TRBD2
v_gene: TRBV6-6
abundance: .
CDR3nt: TGTGCCAGCAGTCCACTAGCGGGGTTCTACGAGCAGTACTTC
CDR3aa: CASSPLAGFYEQYF

j_gene: TRBJ2-2
d_gene: TRBD1
v_gene: TRBV7-2
abundance: .
CDR3nt: TGTGCCAGCAGCTTAGGACAGGGGGCCGGGGAGCTGTTTTTT
CDR3aa: CASSLGQGAGELFF

j_gene: TRBJ1-5
d_gene: TRBD1
v_gene: TRBV19
abundance: .
CDR3nt: TGTGCCAGTACCGGGACAGGGGGCCTTCAGCCCCAGCATTTT
CDR3aa: CASTGTGGLQPQHF

j_gene: TRBJ2-1
d_gene: .
v_gene: TRBV5-1
abundance: .
CDR3nt: TGCGCCAGCAGCTTGAGAGATCAAAAGTACAATGAGCAGTTCTTC
CDR3aa: CASSLRDQKYNEQFF

j_gene: TRBJ1-1
d_gene: .
v_gene: TRBV15
abundance: .
CDR3nt: TGTGCCACCAGCAGGTACAGTTCCCCTGAAGCTTTCTTT
CDR3aa: CATSRYSSPEAFF

j_gene: TRBJ2-2
d_gene: TRBD2
v_gene: TRBV28
abundance: .
CDR3nt: TGTGCCAGCAGTTACCGAGGACTAGTCGGGGACGGGGAGCTGTTTTTT
CDR3aa: CASSYRGLVGDGELFF

j_gene: TRBJ1-4
d_gene: TRBD1
v_gene: TRBV11-2
abundance: .
CDR3nt: TGTGCCAGCAGCTTGGGGGACAGAGATAATGAAAAACTGTTTTTT
CDR3aa: CASSLGDRDNEKLFF

j_gene: TRBJ2-2
d_gene: TRBD2
v_gene: TRBV5-5
abundance: .
CDR3nt: TGTGCCAGCAGCCTCCTAGCGGGAGGGCCACCCGGGGAGCTGTTTTTT
CDR3aa: CASSLLAGGPPGELFF

j_gene: TRBJ2-1
d_gene: TRBD2
v_gene: TRBV29-1
abundance: .
CDR3nt: TGCAGCGTTGAAGAGGGACTAGCGGGAGCTGAGCAGTTCTTC
CDR3aa: CSVEEGLAGAEQFF

j_gene: TRBJ2-6
d_gene: TRBD1
v_gene: TRBV5-1
abundance: .
CDR3nt: TGCGCCAGCAGCACTCGGGACAGCTACTCTGGGGCCAACGTCCTGACTTTC
CDR3aa: CASSTRDSYSGANVLTF

j_gene: TRBJ2-7
d_gene: .
v_gene: TRBV7-8
abundance: once
CDR3nt: TGTGCCAGCAGCCTCGAAGAACTCTTATATCCCTACGAGCAGTACTTC
CDR3aa: CASSLEELLYPYEQYF

j_gene: TRBJ2-1
d_gene: .
v_gene: TRBV14
abundance: .
CDR3nt: TGTGCCAGCAGCCAGGGATTGGCCGGGGATGAGCAGTTCTTC
CDR3aa: CASSQGLAGDEQFF

j_gene: TRBJ2-3
d_gene: TRBD2
v_gene: TRBV12-5
abundance: .
CDR3nt: TGTGCTAGTGGTCCAAGCACCGGGACTAGCGCAGATACGCAGTATTTT
CDR3aa: CASGPSTGTSADTQYF

j_gene: TRBJ2-7
d_gene: TRBD1
v_gene: TRBV2
abundance: .
CDR3nt: TGTGCCAGCAGTGTCTGGACAGGGGGCTACGAGCAGTACTTC
CDR3aa: CASSVWTGGYEQYF

j_gene: TRBJ1-1
d_gene: TRBD1
v_gene: TRBV7-2
abundance: .
CDR3nt: TGTGCCAGCAGCTTCAGACAGGGGAGGTCTGAAGCTTTCTTT
CDR3aa: CASSFRQGRSEAFF